This TCR beta chain was identified during a study of T cell responses to AZD1222 COVID-19 vaccine. Across the whole study: Researchers grouped second doses given at about 4 or about 12 weeks into one pool.

Regarding the study as a whole: Most donors were white British and more were female, and clonal diversity was possibly underestimated. After the peak T cell response, and only then, were repertoires sampled. Receipt of two AZD1222 doses was followed by a rise in Spike-specific TCR breadth and depth.

With regard to this clone: What it binds is not known.

Generated by immunoSEQ multiplex PCR, the TCRdb table keeps only in-frame clones and is missing some. The table includes about 110,000 clones, more than 90% detected once. This CDR3 is built from 14 residues. Deletions cut 3 bases from V and 3 bases from J, with 11 bases between. CDR1 is SGHVS and CDR2 is FQNEAQ in the germline V gene. The chain links TRBV7-8 to TRBJ1-2; no definite D call. The sequencing here drew on peripheral blood, taken on day 0 of AZD1222 vaccination. The sequence was obtained from an adult in good health. CDR3 amino acids: CASSFNLFDYGYTF. CDR3 nucleotide sequence: TGTGCCAGCAGCTTTAATTTGTTCGACTATGGCTACACCTTC.